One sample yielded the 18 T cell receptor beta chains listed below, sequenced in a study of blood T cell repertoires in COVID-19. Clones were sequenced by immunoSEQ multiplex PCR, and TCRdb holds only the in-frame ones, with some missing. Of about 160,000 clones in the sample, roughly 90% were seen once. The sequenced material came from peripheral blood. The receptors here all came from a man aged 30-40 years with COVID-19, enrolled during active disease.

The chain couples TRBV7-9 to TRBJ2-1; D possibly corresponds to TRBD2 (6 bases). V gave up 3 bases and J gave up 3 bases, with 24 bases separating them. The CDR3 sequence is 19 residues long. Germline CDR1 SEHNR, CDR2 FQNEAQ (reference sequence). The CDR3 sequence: CASSFEGRRDFLHYNEQFF. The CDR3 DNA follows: TGTGCCAGCAGCTTTGAGGGCCGAAGGGACTTTCTTCACTACAATGAGCAGTTCTTC.

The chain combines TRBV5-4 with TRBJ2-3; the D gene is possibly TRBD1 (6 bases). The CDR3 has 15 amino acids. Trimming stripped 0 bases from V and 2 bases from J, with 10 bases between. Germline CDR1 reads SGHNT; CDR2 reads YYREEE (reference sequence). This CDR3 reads CASSLEQGPTDTQYF. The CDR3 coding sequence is TGTGCCAGCAGCTTGGAACAGGGTCCCACAGATACGCAGTATTTT. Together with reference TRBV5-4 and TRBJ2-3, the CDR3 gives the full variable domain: ETGVTQSPTHLIKTRGQQVTLRCSSQSGHNTVSWYQQALGQGPQFIFQYYREEENGRGNFPPRFSGLQFPNYSSELNVNALELDDSALYLCASSLEQGPTDTQYFGPGTRLTVL.

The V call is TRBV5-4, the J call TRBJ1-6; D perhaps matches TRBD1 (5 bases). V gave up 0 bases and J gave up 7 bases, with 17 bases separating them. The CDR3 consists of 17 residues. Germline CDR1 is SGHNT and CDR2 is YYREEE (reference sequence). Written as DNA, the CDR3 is TGTGCCAGCAGCTTGGCCCGACAGCCTTCTCGGAATTCACCCCTCCACTTT. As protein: CASSLARQPSRNSPLHF. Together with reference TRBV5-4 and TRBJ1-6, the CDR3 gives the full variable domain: ETGVTQSPTHLIKTRGQQVTLRCSSQSGHNTVSWYQQALGQGPQFIFQYYREEENGRGNFPPRFSGLQFPNYSSELNVNALELDDSALYLCASSLARQPSRNSPLHFGNGTRLTVT.

The CDR3, as DNA: TGCGCCAGGAGGGGGCCTGGCAGGAGAAATTCACCCCTCCACTTT. Its translation: CARRGPGRRNSPLHF. The chain recombines TRBV10-1 with TRBJ1-6; 7 bases match TRBD1. The V segment lost 9 bases and the J segment 7 bases; nucleotides outside the gene matches: 12. Germline CDR1 reads WNHNN; CDR2 reads SYGVQD (reference sequence). This CDR3 contains 15 residues.

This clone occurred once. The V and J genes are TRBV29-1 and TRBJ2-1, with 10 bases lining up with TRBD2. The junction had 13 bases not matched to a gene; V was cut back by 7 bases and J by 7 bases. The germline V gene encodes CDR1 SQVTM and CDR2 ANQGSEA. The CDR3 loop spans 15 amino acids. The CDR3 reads CSGAIWTSGPNEQFF. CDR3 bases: TGCAGCGGGGCTATATGGACTAGCGGTCCGAATGAGCAGTTCTTC.

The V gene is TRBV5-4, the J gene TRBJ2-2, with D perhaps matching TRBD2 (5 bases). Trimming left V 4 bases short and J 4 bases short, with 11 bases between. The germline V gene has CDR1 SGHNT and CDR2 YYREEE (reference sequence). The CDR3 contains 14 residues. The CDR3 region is CASSRGWGTGELFF. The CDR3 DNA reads TGTGCCAGCAGCCGCGGGTGGGGCACCGGGGAGCTGTTTTTT.

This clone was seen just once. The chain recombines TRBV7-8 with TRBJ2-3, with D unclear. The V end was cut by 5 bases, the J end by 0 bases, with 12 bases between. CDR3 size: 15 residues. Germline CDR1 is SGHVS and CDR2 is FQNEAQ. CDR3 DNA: TGTGCCAGCAGCCCAGAACAATTAAGCACAGATACGCAGTATTTT. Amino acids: CASSPEQLSTDTQYF.

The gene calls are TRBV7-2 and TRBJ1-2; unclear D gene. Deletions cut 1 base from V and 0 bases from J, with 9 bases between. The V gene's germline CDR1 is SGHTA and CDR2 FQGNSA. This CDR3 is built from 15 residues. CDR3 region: CASSLVGPPNYGYTF. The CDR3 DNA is TGTGCCAGCAGCTTAGTGGGCCCTCCTAACTATGGCTACACCTTC.

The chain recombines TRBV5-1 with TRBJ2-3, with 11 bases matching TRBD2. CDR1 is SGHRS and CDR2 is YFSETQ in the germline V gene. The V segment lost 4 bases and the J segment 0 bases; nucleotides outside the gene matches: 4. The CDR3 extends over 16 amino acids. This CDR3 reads CASSIRLAGSTDTQYF. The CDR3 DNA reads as TGCGCCAGCAGCATACGACTAGCGGGAAGCACAGATACGCAGTATTTT.

The CDR3: CASSRTSGGKAGELFF. CDR3 DNA sequence: TGTGCCAGCAGCCGGACTAGCGGGGGGAAGGCCGGGGAGCTGTTTTTT. The rearrangement links TRBV7-3 to TRBJ2-2, with 14 bases fitting TRBD2. The junction had 5 bases not matched to a gene; V was cut back by 5 bases and J by 6 bases. The CDR3 spans 16 residues. The V gene's germline CDR1 is SGHTA and CDR2 FQGTGA. Looking up the rest from reference TRBV7-3 and TRBJ2-2 gives the full variable domain: GAGVSQTPSNKVTEKGKYVELRCDPISGHTALYWYRQSLGQGPEFLIYFQGTGAADDSGLPNDRFFAVRPEGSVSTLKIQRTERGDSAVYLCASSRTSGGKAGELFFGEGSRLTVL.

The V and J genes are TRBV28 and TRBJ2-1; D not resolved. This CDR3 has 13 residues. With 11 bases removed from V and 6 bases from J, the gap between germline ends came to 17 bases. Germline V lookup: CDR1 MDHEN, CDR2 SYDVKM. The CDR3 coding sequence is TGTGCCTCAGTCCCCGGCGGTGTCAATGAGCAGTTCTTC. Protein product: CASVPGGVNEQFF.

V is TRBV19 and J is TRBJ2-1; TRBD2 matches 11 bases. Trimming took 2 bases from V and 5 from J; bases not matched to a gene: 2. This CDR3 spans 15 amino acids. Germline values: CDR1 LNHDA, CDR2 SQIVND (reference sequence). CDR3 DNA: TGTGCCAGTAGTATATTAGCGGGGGGGAACAATGAGCAGTTCTTC. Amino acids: CASSILAGGNNEQFF.

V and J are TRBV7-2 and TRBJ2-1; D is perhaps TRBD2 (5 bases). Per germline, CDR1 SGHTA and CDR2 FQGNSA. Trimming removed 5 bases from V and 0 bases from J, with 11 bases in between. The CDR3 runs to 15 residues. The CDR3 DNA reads TGTGCCAGCAGCCCGGGAATAAGCTCCTACAATGAGCAGTTCTTC. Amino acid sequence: CASSPGISSYNEQFF.

The CDR3 coding sequence is TGTGCCACCAGCAGGTCATACGGTGAGCAGTTCTTC. It encodes CATSRSYGEQFF. The rearrangement uses TRBV15 and TRBJ2-1; D gene ambiguous. The length of the CDR3 is 12 residues. V lost 3 bases, J lost 9 bases, and 9 bases lay in between. Germline V gene lookup returns CDR1 LNHNV and CDR2 YYDKDF (reference sequence).

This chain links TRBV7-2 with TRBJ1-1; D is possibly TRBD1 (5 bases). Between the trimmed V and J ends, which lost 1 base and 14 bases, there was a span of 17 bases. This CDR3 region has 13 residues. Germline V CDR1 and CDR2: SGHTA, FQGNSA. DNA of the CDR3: TGTGCCAGCAGCTTAGGGGGCACCCCACGGATGTTCTTT. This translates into CASSLGGTPRMFF. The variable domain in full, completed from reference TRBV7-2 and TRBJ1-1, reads GAGVSQSPSNKVTEKGKDVELRCDPISGHTALYWYRQSLGQGLEFLIYFQGNSAPDKSGLPSDRFSAERTGGSVSTLTIQRTQQEDSAVYLCASSLGGTPRMFFGQGTRLTVV.

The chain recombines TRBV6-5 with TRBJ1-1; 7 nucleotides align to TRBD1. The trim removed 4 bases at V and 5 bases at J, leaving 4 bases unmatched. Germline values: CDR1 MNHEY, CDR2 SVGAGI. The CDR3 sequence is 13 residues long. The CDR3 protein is CASSLTGITEAFF. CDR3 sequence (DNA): TGTGCCAGCAGTTTGACAGGGATAACTGAAGCTTTCTTT.

The CDR3 DNA sequence: TGTGCCATCAGTGACCATCGCGGGGGCAGAGTCACTGAAGCTTTCTTT. Its protein is CAISDHRGGRVTEAFF. The chain carries TRBV10-3 and TRBJ1-1; D might be TRBD1 (6 bases). CDR1 is ENHRY, CDR2 SYGVKD, per germline. The CDR3 is 16 amino acids. Trimming stripped 3 bases from V and 4 bases from J, with 18 bases between.

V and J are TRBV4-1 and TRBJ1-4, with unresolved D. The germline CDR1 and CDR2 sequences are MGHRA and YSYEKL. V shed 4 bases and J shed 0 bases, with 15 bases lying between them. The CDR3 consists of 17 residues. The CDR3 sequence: CASSPREGLATNEKLFF. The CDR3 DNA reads TGCGCCAGCAGCCCACGAGAGGGCCTAGCAACTAATGAAAAACTGTTTTTT.